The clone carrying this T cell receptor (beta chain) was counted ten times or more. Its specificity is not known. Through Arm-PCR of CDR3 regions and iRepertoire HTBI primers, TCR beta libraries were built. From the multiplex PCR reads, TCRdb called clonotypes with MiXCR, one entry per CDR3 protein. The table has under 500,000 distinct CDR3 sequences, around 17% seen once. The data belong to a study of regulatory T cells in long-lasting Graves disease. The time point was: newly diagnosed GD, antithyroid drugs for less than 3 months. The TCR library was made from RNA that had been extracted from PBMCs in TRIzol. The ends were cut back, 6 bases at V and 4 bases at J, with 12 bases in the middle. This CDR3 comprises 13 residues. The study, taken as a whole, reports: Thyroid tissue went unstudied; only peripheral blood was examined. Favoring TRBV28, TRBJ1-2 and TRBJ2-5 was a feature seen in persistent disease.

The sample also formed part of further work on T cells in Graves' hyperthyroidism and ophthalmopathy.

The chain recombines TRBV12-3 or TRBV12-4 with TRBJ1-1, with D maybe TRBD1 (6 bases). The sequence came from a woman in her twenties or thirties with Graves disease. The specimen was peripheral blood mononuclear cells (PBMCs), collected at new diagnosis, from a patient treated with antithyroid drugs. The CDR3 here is CASRRVGATEAFF. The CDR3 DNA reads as TGTGCCAGCAGGCGGGTGGGGGCCACTGAAGCTTTCTTT.